This T cell receptor beta chain was captured by sequencing in a study of shared clonotypes between healthy human individuals (TCRdb year 2020). In the study overall: A couple of women and a few men aged 18 to 49 years were included in the cohort. Leukapheresis yielded between about 0.85 and 10 billion PBMCs per donor. Per donor, three plates each were used for CD4 naive and CD4 memory, two for CD8 naive, and one for CD8 memory. To estimate repertoire size and how much clonotypes are shared between individuals, the study performed deep sequencing of blood TCR repertoires from a few healthy adults. To increase sequencing depth and limit assay-specific biases, different laboratories used diverse techniques to prepare libraries and sequence TCR repertoires.

CDR1 and CDR2, looked up from the germline V gene, are SGHRS and YFSETQ. V loses 4 bases, J loses 0 bases, and the germline ends lie 17 bases apart. The CDR3 goes from the cysteine to the phenylalanine over 17 residues. Only the CDR3 region is kept as DNA, spanning 51 bases read in frame from base 1. Overall results and qualifications from the work: Incomplete sequencing was indicated by rarefaction of sorted-subset datasets, despite the large sequencing depth. Higher generation probabilities were observed for clonotypes shared by all four sorted-subset donors than for non-shared clonotypes. Pairwise subsampling led to the expectation that sequencing depth would affect the degree of clonotype sharing among donors. When a few donors were compared, the shared fraction of clonotypes was about 5.2% for naive CD4, 3.5% to 4% for naive CD8, more than 2% for memory CD4, and 0.4% for memory CD8. The small number of donors limited the genetic and exposure-history diversity represented. Larger estimated clonotype richness was generally found for naive subsets than for memory subsets. Only blood was sampled, and tissue TCR repertoires likely differ from those in blood.

On this clone: No cognate antigen has been identified for it. No base-level quality is on record; no much larger clone is a single base apart.

For the CD8 naive samples, CD45RO-negative cells were positively selected for CCR7, yielding a CD45RA+CCR7+ population from which TemRA cells were excluded. Donors were healthy HIV-negative adults with no recently reported acute infections or vaccinations. Every donor was a Caucasian adult living in Nashville, Tennessee, USA. After blood collection by leukapheresis, PBMCs were isolated using Ficoll-Histopaque density gradient centrifugation and then cryopreserved in the vapor phase of liquid nitrogen. Purity and quantity of every magnetically sorted T cell population were checked by analytical flow cytometry. Genomic DNA was isolated from every sorted fraction and measured by UV absorbance on a Nanodrop 2000c. Using the deep immunoSEQ assay, multiplex PCR amplified TCR CDR3 regions from genomic DNA. Genomic DNA extracted from each cell subset was distributed evenly over all wells of several immunoSEQ 96-well plates, and each plate served as one replicate. For sorted subsets, each replicate PCR was loaded with 200 ng genomic DNA, equivalent to 30,000 or so T cell genomes. Purified libraries were measured with a Qubit 3.0 fluorometer, size-checked on a Bioanalyzer 2100, and measured again with the KAPA Library Quantification kit. Each immunoSEQ 96-well plate was sequenced on its own single-read 150-cycle Illumina NextSeq 550 flow cell. Per the source publication's procedure: Because only junctional sequences without quality scores were contained in the immunoSEQ output, filtering matching that applied to full-length reads could not be performed. To assign V/J genes and CDR3, sequences were annotated using PyIR, a Python wrapper for IgBLAST v1.9, with IMGT germline references. Reads were removed for weak V/J assignments (E-value above 1e-6), missing CDR3, stop codons, out-of-frame junctions, or ambiguous translated residues. V3J clonotypes were defined by identical inferred V gene, J gene, and CDR3 amino acid sequence. Percentage overlap between repertoires was calculated by dividing the number of shared unique clonotypes by the size of the smaller repertoire. Three approaches were used to assess repertoire richness: RTK rarefaction, the Chao1 estimator, and Recon v2.1 estimates of unobserved clonotypes. For all TCRbeta clonotypes obtained by the gDNA method from several donors, generation probabilities were computed with OLGA. TCRdb limited this immuneACCESS table to in-frame rearrangements with V and J called. A share of clones is missing; checked studies link under half to unresolved V genes, and the rest is unexplained. That table furnishes V, J and clone size, whereas the DNA furnished D and trimming. The sample table lists about 2.1 million clones, 90% to 95% of them with a count of one. The biggest ten clones account for more than 1.5% of the sample.

The rearrangement combines TRBV5-1 with TRBJ1-3; tentative D gene TRBD1, with 5 bases matching. The TCR was taken from a man aged 18 to 30 in good health. Some clones in this sample may be carry-over from other donors' samples. Material: naive CD8+ T cells from PBMCs. The cell subset or site label here, explained by the study, means: CD45RA+CCR7+. The CDR3 sequence is CASSVGPYSLSGNTIYF. The nucleotide sequence reads as follows: TGCGCCAGCAGCGTGGGACCTTATTCACTCTCTGGAAACACCATATATTTT.